This passage covers 32 T cell receptor beta chains from one sample sequenced in a study of CXCR3-negative and CXCR3-positive naive CD8 T cells. The method, 5' RACE with UMI labels, was used to prepare the TRB cDNA libraries. From the 5' RACE reads, TCRdb lists one entry per CDR3 protein and no DNA. This table holds about 56,000 distinct CDR3 sequences. The sample taken for sequencing was memory CD8+ T cells from blood. These receptors originate from a human donor in good health. Some clones in this sample may be carry-over from other donors' samples.

V usage is TRBV12-3 or TRBV12-4 and J usage is TRBJ2-1; the TRBD2 assignment by TCRdb is unverifiable without DNA. CDR3 length: 13 residues. CDR3 in amino acids: CASSPLGYNEQFF.

The chain combines TRBV12-3 or TRBV12-4 with TRBJ2-7. The CDR3 is made up of 12 amino acids. The CDR3 here is CASGRSSYEQYF.

The chain is built from TRBV4-1 and TRBJ2-7; without DNA, the TCRdb call of TRBD1 cannot be checked. The germline gives CDR1 MGHRA, CDR2 YSYEKL. The CDR3 sequence is 14 residues long. The CDR3 reads CASSQLPLTQEQYF.

The chain combines TRBV5-6 with TRBJ2-7; no DNA is available, so the TRBD1 call from TCRdb remains unchecked. This CDR3 region has 15 residues. CDR1 is SGHDT and CDR2 is YYEEEE in the germline V gene. Here the CDR3 reads CASSLGGAGDYEQYF.

The chain links TRBV20-1 to TRBJ2-7; lacking DNA, the TRBD1 call made by TCRdb goes unchecked. CDR3 size: 13 residues. Germline-derived CDR1 and CDR2 are DFQATT and SNEGSKA (reference sequence). The CDR3 loop reads CSARTRTDYEQYF.

V gene TRBV29-1 combines with J gene TRBJ2-7; the TCRdb call, TRBD2, lacks DNA for checking. The CDR3 runs to 14 residues. Germline V lookup: CDR1 SQVTM, CDR2 ANQGSEA. The CDR3 sequence is CSVESGDRSYEQYF.

The chain has TRBV29-1 and TRBJ2-1; TCRdb's assignment of TRBD1 cannot be checked, as there is no DNA. The V gene's germline CDR1 is SQVTM and CDR2 ANQGSEA. This CDR3 spans 12 amino acids. The CDR3 loop is CSPWGGTNEQFF.

The chain carries TRBV4-1 and TRBJ2-4; as DNA is missing, the TRBD1 call by TCRdb cannot be tested. CDR3 size: 17 residues. The V gene's germline CDR1 is MGHRA and CDR2 YSYEKL. CDR3 in amino acids: CASSQEGNRGAQNIQYF.

The chain is built from TRBV7-4 and TRBJ2-1; TCRdb designates TRBD1, a call that cannot be tested without DNA. The length of the CDR3 is 14 residues. Per germline, CDR1 SGHVT and CDR2 SQSDAQ. This CDR3 reads CASSFQLQDNEQFF.

This chain connects TRBV20-1 to TRBJ2-3; TCRdb indicates TRBD2, and absent DNA this call remains unverified. CDR1 and CDR2 from the germline V gene are DFQATT and SNEGSKA (reference sequence). The CDR3 totals 17 residues. This CDR3 is CSARFSGGPSPTDTQYF.

This clonotype registers large (0.1 to 1%) by frequency. The chain joins TRBV20-1 to TRBJ2-1; TCRdb's D call, TRBD2, is unchecked because there is no DNA. Looked up from germline, CDR1 is DFQATT and CDR2 is SNEGSKA (reference sequence). CDR3 length equals 14 residues. CDR3 in amino acids: CSASGTSGYNEQFF.

The chain links TRBV21-1 to TRBJ1-5. TRBV21-1 is labeled a pseudogene. The CDR3 has 13 residues. Here the CDR3 reads CASPPRVCRPQHF.

This chain joins TRBV6-2 or TRBV6-3 and TRBJ2-7; absent DNA, TCRdb's TRBD1 call cannot be checked. The germline V gene encodes CDR1 MNHEY and CDR2 SVGEGT. The CDR3 contains 11 residues. CDR3 residues: CASSRDYEQYF.

The V gene is TRBV5-5, the J gene TRBJ2-3; no DNA is available, so the TRBD2 call from TCRdb remains unchecked. The CDR3 sequence is 16 residues long. Germline-derived CDR1 and CDR2 are SGHKS and YYEKEE (reference sequence). This CDR3 is CASSFVASESTDTQYF.

The chain combines TRBV7-2 with TRBJ2-2; TCRdb proposes TRBD1, but this gene call is untestable without DNA. Per germline, CDR1 SGHTA and CDR2 FQGNSA. There are 15 residues in the CDR3. The chain's CDR3 is CASSLETGGTGELFF. Full variable domain (remainder filled in from reference TRBV7-2 and TRBJ2-2): GAGVSQSPSNKVTEKGKDVELRCDPISGHTALYWYRQSLGQGLEFLIYFQGNSAPDKSGLPSDRFSAERTGGSVSTLTIQRTQQEDSAVYLCASSLETGGTGELFFGEGSRLTVL.

The chain has TRBV13 and TRBJ2-1; the D call from TCRdb, TRBD1, cannot be confirmed without DNA. This CDR3 has 17 residues. Germline CDR1 PRHDT, CDR2 FYEKMQ (reference sequence). CDR3: CASSSAPLGSTYNEQFF.

The CDR3 is CSATGLAGGGGSNEQFF. V usage is TRBV20-1 and J usage is TRBJ2-1; TCRdb gives TRBD2 as the D gene, but with no DNA this cannot be confirmed. CDR1 and CDR2 from the germline V gene are DFQATT and SNEGSKA (reference sequence). The CDR3 length is 17 residues.

The gene calls are TRBV5-6 and TRBJ1-3; TCRdb's D gene call, TRBD1, goes unchecked for lack of DNA. Germline loops: CDR1 SGHDT, CDR2 YYEEEE. The CDR3 totals 15 residues. Here the CDR3 reads CASSFGDSNGNTIYF.

V is TRBV7-9 and J is TRBJ2-7; the TCRdb call, TRBD1, lacks DNA for checking. The CDR3 extends over 15 amino acids. Germline CDR1 and CDR2: SEHNR and FQNEAQ (reference sequence). The chain's CDR3 is CASSPPGRVRDEQYF.

The rearrangement uses TRBV24-1 and TRBJ1-1; TCRdb's assignment of TRBD1 cannot be checked, as there is no DNA. The CDR3 is 13 amino acids. Germline loops: CDR1 KGHDR, CDR2 SFDVKD. The chain's CDR3 is CATSDVPGSGAFF.

J is TRBJ2-3 and V is TRBV7-8; the D call of TRBD1 rests on TCRdb alone, since no DNA is present to check it. Germline V gene sequence: CDR1 SGHVS, CDR2 FQNEAQ. This CDR3 contains 16 residues. Here the CDR3 reads CASSSPAGQSTDTQYF.

This chain joins TRBV29-1 and TRBJ2-7; the TRBD1 assignment by TCRdb is unverifiable without DNA. This CDR3 has 13 amino acids. In germline, CDR1 is SQVTM, CDR2 ANQGSEA. CDR3 in amino acids: CSGGTESSYEQYF.

The chain has TRBV30 and TRBJ2-5. This CDR3 region has 13 residues. The germline CDR1 and CDR2 sequences are GTSNPN and SVGIG (reference sequence). The chain's CDR3 is CAWSDGTQETQYF.

The chain couples TRBV7-9 to TRBJ2-2; TCRdb's D call of TRBD1 is untestable without DNA. From germline, CDR1 is SEHNR and CDR2 FQNEAQ (reference sequence). CDR3 length: 16 residues. The CDR3 sequence is CASSLSSQDGTGELFF.

The V and J genes are TRBV29-1 and TRBJ2-1; TCRdb selects TRBD1, and the lack of DNA leaves this call unchecked. CDR1 is SQVTM and CDR2 is ANQGSEA in the germline V gene. The CDR3 sequence is 16 residues long. CDR3 loop: CSAEGGEPPRFSEQFF.

The chain has TRBV29-1 and TRBJ1-1; TCRdb proposes TRBD1, but this gene call is untestable without DNA. The length of the CDR3 is 14 residues. Germline assignment: CDR1 SQVTM and CDR2 ANQGSEA. This CDR3 reads CSALGSLYHTEAFF.

This chain links TRBV27 with TRBJ2-1; TCRdb outputs TRBD1, but without DNA this stays unchecked. There are 11 residues in the CDR3. In germline, CDR1 is MNHEY, CDR2 SMNVEV (reference sequence). The CDR3 is CASSPPVEQFF.

The rearrangement links TRBV21-1 to TRBJ2-1; the D call of TRBD2 rests on TCRdb alone, since no DNA is present to check it. TRBV21-1 represents a pseudogene. This CDR3 spans 15 amino acids. CDR3 sequence: CASSKGLGQRNEQFF.

The chain combines TRBV29-1 with TRBJ2-3; as DNA is missing, the TRBD1 call by TCRdb cannot be tested. Germline V gives CDR1 SQVTM, CDR2 ANQGSEA. The CDR3 totals 13 residues. The chain's CDR3 is CSVVDRNTDTQYF.

This rearrangement joins TRBV29-1 to TRBJ2-1. Germline V gene data show CDR1 as SQVTM and CDR2 as ANQGSEA. CDR3 length: 14 residues. CDR3 protein: CSVEWFFSYNEQFF.

This chain connects TRBV29-1 to TRBJ2-7; TCRdb's D gene call, TRBD1, goes unchecked for lack of DNA. Germline V gives CDR1 SQVTM, CDR2 ANQGSEA. The CDR3 consists of 15 residues. The CDR3 protein is CSVEIFGTVSYEQYF.

The gene calls are TRBV20-1 and TRBJ2-7. Germline CDR1 DFQATT, CDR2 SNEGSKA (reference sequence). The CDR3 spans 13 residues. CDR3 sequence reads: CSVDSDSSYEQYF.